A single TCR beta chain is shown here with its context. The primer mix had 60 Vbeta and 13 Jbeta primers. TCRdb keeps only in-frame clones here, not all; method: immunoSEQ multiplex PCR. The sample holds approximately 120,000 clones, roughly 70% seen once. Germline lookup yields CDR1 MNHNS and CDR2 SASEGT. V lost 8 bases and J lost 0, with 9 bases in between. CDR3 length: 13 amino acids. This sample was taken from a study of cytomegalovirus exposure and HLA in healthy donors. The chain links TRBV6-1 to TRBJ2-3; TRBD1 is a possible D gene (6 bases). This TCR was recovered from a young man in good health and CMV-seronegative. The sequenced sample consisted of PBMCs. This chain's CDR3 is CASRDTSTDTQYF. As DNA, the CDR3 is TGTGCCAGCCGGGACACTAGCACAGATACGCAGTATTTT.